What follows are 30 T cell receptor beta chains derived from one specimen sequenced in a study of blood T cell repertoires in COVID-19. The protocol was immunoSEQ multiplex PCR, while the TCRdb copy is restricted to in-frame clones and leaves out a portion. The sample comprises tens of thousands of clones, approximately 90% of which are singletons, and 5% to 6.5% rests with the top ten. The sample taken for sequencing was peripheral blood. These receptors were collected from a human donor in a cohort sampled during active COVID-19.

The chain links TRBV10-1 to TRBJ2-6; maybe TRBD2 (5 bases). The length of the CDR3 is 16 residues. Germline V gives CDR1 WNHNN, CDR2 SYGVQD (reference sequence). Trimming stripped 11 bases from V and 4 bases from J, with 21 bases between. Written as DNA, the CDR3 is TGCGCCCCGGGGTCCGGGTTCAACTGGGGGGCCAACGTCCTGACTTTC. Its protein product is CAPGSGFNWGANVLTF.

V and J are TRBV11-2 and TRBJ2-4; 7 bases fit TRBD1. The CDR3 contains 16 residues. Germline V gene sequence: CDR1 SGHAT, CDR2 FQNNGV. V was clipped by 5 bases and J by 0 bases; unmatched bases: 7. The CDR3 bases are TGTGCCAGCAGCGACCGGGACAGACTAGCCAAAAACATTCAGTACTTC. Translation gives CASSDRDRLAKNIQYF.

This clone was seen only once. The chain couples TRBV7-2 to TRBJ1-4, with TRBD1 matching over 7 bases. J was trimmed by 5 bases and V by 1 base; bases with no gene match: 4. The CDR3 length is 15 residues. Germline CDR1 and CDR2: SGHTA and FQGNSA. CDR3 nucleotides: TGTGCCAGCAGCTTAGGCGGGACAGAGAATGAAAAACTGTTTTTT. Translation: CASSLGGTENEKLFF.

V gene TRBV2 combines with J gene TRBJ2-1; TRBD2 aligns across 13 bases. The CDR3 consists of 16 residues. Germline V gene sequence: CDR1 SNHLY, CDR2 FYNNEI. V gave up 6 bases and J gave up 3 bases; unmatched junction bases: 5. CDR3 coding DNA: TGTGCCAGCAGATCCAGACTAGCGGGAGGCTACAATGAGCAGTTCTTC. Residues: CASRSRLAGGYNEQFF.

J is TRBJ1-1 and V is TRBV6-6; 9 bases are shared with TRBD1. Trimming at V came to 2 bases and at J to 2 bases, leaving 3 bases not matched to a gene. Germline V gives CDR1 MNHNY, CDR2 SVGAGI (reference sequence). CDR3 length equals 15 residues. CDR3 residues: CASSYLTGGNTEAFF. CDR3 sequence (DNA): TGTGCCAGCAGTTACCTGACAGGGGGTAACACTGAAGCTTTCTTT.

This chain connects TRBV9 to TRBJ2-2; 11 nucleotides agree with TRBD1. V lost 4 bases and J lost 4; bases outside the gene matches: 9. The CDR3 runs 17 residues. The germline CDR1 and CDR2 sequences are SGDLS and YYNGEE. This CDR3 reads CASSHSPGTGGTGELFF. The CDR3, as DNA: TGTGCCAGCAGCCACAGTCCCGGGACAGGGGGCACCGGGGAGCTGTTTTTT.

The V call is TRBV3-1 (or the pseudogene TRBV3-2), the J call TRBJ1-4; D is undetermined. CDR1 and CDR2 (germline): LGHDT, YNNKEL (reference sequence). Trimming cost V 2 bases and J 5 bases, with 9 bases left between them. CDR3 length: 14 amino acids. DNA for the CDR3: TGTGCCAGCAGCCAATACGGGTCCAATGAAAAACTGTTTTTT. Translating gives CASSQYGSNEKLFF.

The CDR3 DNA is TGTGCCAGTAGGGACAGGTCCTACAATGAGCAGTTCTTC. Translating gives CASRDRSYNEQFF. This chain joins TRBV19 and TRBJ2-1; 7 nucleotides align to TRBD1. The ends lost 6 bases at V and 1 base at J; junction bases unmatched: 0. The CDR3 is 13 residues long. CDR1 and CDR2 from the germline V gene are LNHDA and SQIVND (reference sequence).

CDR3 in DNA: TGTGCCAGCAGCGCTAGCGGGGGGGCCGGGGTCGGGGAGCTGTTTTTT. This encodes CASSASGGAGVGELFF. The rearrangement links TRBV9 to TRBJ2-2; 12 nucleotides line up with TRBD2. CDR1 and CDR2 (germline): SGDLS, YYNGEE. The V and J ends lost 3 bases and 7 bases, in that order; junction bases with no gene match: 7. This CDR3 region has 16 residues.

The gene calls are TRBV5-8 and TRBJ2-7, with 8 bases lining up with TRBD2. CDR1 and CDR2 from the germline V gene are SGHTS and YDEGEE. After removal of 0 bases from V and 4 bases from J, the junction contained 3 bases not matched to a gene. The CDR3 runs 14 residues. This chain's CDR3 is CASSLGLARYEQYF. The CDR3 region has the DNA TGTGCCAGCAGCTTGGGACTAGCGCGATACGAGCAGTACTTC.

This clone showed up just once. V usage is TRBV19 and J usage is TRBJ1-4, with D possibly TRBD1 on 6 matching bases. Germline V gene lookup returns CDR1 LNHDA and CDR2 SQIVND (reference sequence). Trimming removed 1 base at V and 7 bases at J, with 13 bases between. This CDR3 spans 15 amino acids. The CDR3 region is CASSIVRGFGEKLFF. The CDR3 nucleotides are TGTGCCAGTAGTATAGTCAGGGGCTTTGGTGAAAAACTGTTTTTT.

The rearrangement joins TRBV27 to TRBJ1-4; no reliable D call. The CDR3 sequence is 18 residues long. V shed 0 bases and J shed 0 bases, with 14 bases lying between them. Germline loops: CDR1 MNHEY, CDR2 SMNVEV (reference sequence). The CDR3 DNA reads TGTGCCAGCAGTTTATCGGCCTCCCGAGGTCCAACTAATGAAAAACTGTTTTTT. It yields the protein CASSLSASRGPTNEKLFF.

V usage is TRBV5-6 and J usage is TRBJ2-7; D unclear. Trimming removed 3 bases at V and 5 bases at J, with 6 bases between. Germline V gene lookup returns CDR1 SGHDT and CDR2 YYEEEE. The CDR3 runs 11 residues. The CDR3 DNA is TGTGCCAGCAGCTCATCCCACGAGCAGTACTTC. Translation: CASSSSHEQYF.

This chain uses TRBV14 with TRBJ1-1, with 10 bases that match TRBD1. CDR1 is SGHDN and CDR2 is FVKESK in the germline V gene. This CDR3 region has 16 residues. Trimming took 3 bases from V and 3 from J; bases not matched to a gene: 7. The chain's CDR3 is CASSQFRTGGDTEAFF. The CDR3 region has the DNA TGTGCCAGCAGCCAGTTTAGGACAGGGGGGGACACTGAAGCTTTCTTT.

The CDR3 spells CSVADRAGQYF. The CDR3 coding sequence is TGCAGCGTAGCGGACAGGGCGGGGCAGTACTTC. J is TRBJ2-7 and V is TRBV29-1; 8 nucleotides agree with TRBD1. J gave up 9 bases and V 6 bases, and 7 bases lay outside the gene matches. The V gene's germline CDR1 is SQVTM and CDR2 ANQGSEA. CDR3 length: 11 residues.

This clone came up a few times. The chain is built from TRBV6-2 or TRBV6-3 and TRBJ2-6; D remains unclear. CDR1 MNHEY and CDR2 SVGEGT come from the germline V gene. The CDR3 has 16 amino acids. Trimming took 5 bases from V and 0 from J, leaving 11 bases between them. CDR3 amino acids: CASSNGQHSGANVLTF. The DNA for the CDR3 is TGTGCCAGCAGTAATGGGCAGCACTCTGGGGCCAACGTCCTGACTTTC.

This chain connects TRBV9 to TRBJ2-7; TRBD1 agrees at 10 bases. J lost 3 bases, V lost 5 bases, and 11 bases had no gene match. The germline V gene encodes CDR1 SGDLS and CDR2 YYNGEE. The CDR3 covers 16 residues. Here the CDR3 DNA reads TGTGCCAGCAGAACAACGTCGGGACAGGGGCACTACGAGCAGTACTTC. Translation: CASRTTSGQGHYEQYF. The full variable domain, completed using reference TRBV9 and TRBJ2-7, is DSGVTQTPKHLITATGQRVTLRCSPRSGDLSVYWYQQSLDQGLQFLIQYYNGEERAKGNILERFSAQQFPDLHSELNLSSLELGDSALYFCASRTTSGQGHYEQYFGPGTRLTVT.

The chain has TRBV7-3 and TRBJ2-5; TRBD2 agrees at 16 bases. CDR1 SGHTA and CDR2 FQGTGA come from the germline V gene. Germline trimming cut 5 bases from V and 2 bases from J; bases unmatched to any gene: 5. The CDR3 extends over 17 amino acids. CDR3 nucleotides: TGTGCCAGCAGCGCAACGGGACTAGCGGGGGGGCAAGAGACCCAGTACTTC. Its protein product is CASSATGLAGGQETQYF.

This chain uses TRBV24-1 with TRBJ2-7, with 7 positions matching TRBD1. This CDR3 is 13 amino acids long. Germline trimming cut 7 bases from V and 4 bases from J; bases unmatched to any gene: 6. CDR1 is KGHDR and CDR2 is SFDVKD in the germline V gene. The CDR3: CATRAQGEYEQYF. The CDR3, as DNA: TGTGCCACCAGAGCCCAGGGGGAGTACGAGCAGTACTTC.

The chain combines TRBV28 with TRBJ2-2; TRBD2 matches at 7 bases. CDR3 length: 12 amino acids. J was trimmed by 6 bases and V by 6 bases; bases with no gene match: 1. Germline V gene data show CDR1 as MDHEN and CDR2 as SYDVKM. The CDR3 protein is CASSGGSGELFF. CDR3 bases: TGTGCCAGCAGCGGGGGGTCCGGGGAGCTGTTTTTT.

The rearrangement joins TRBV7-3 to TRBJ2-3; TRBD2 matches at 7 bases. The CDR3 is 15 amino acids. V lost 3 bases, J lost 1 base, and 4 bases stayed unmatched. Germline values: CDR1 SGHTA, CDR2 FQGTGA. The CDR3 region has the DNA TGTGCCAGCAGCTTCCCCGCGGGAGGCACAGATACGCAGTATTTT. Protein product: CASSFPAGGTDTQYF.

This chain joins TRBV27 and TRBJ1-1, with 10 bases fitting TRBD1. CDR3 length: 17 amino acids. Germline values: CDR1 MNHEY, CDR2 SMNVEV (reference sequence). V lost 4 bases to trimming and J lost 0 bases; unmatched junction nucleotides: 8. The CDR3 protein is CASSSPRTGGMNTEAFF. CDR3 coding DNA: TGTGCCAGCAGTTCGCCTCGGACAGGGGGTATGAACACTGAAGCTTTCTTT.

The V and J genes are TRBV6-5 and TRBJ2-7, with D unresolved. Germline CDR1 reads MNHEY; CDR2 reads SVGAGI. V was cut by 2 bases and J by 2 bases, with 10 bases left in between. The CDR3 has 14 amino acids. In DNA form, the CDR3 reads TGTGCCAGCAGTTACGCGGCAGTGGCCTACGAGCAGTACTTC. Encoded protein: CASSYAAVAYEQYF.

J is TRBJ1-4 and V is TRBV7-3; TRBD1 agrees at 7 bases. The CDR3 has 16 amino acids. CDR1 is SGHTA and CDR2 is FQGTGA in the germline V gene. V was clipped by 1 base and J by 0 bases; unmatched bases: 2. CDR3 sequence reads: CASSLNRGATNEKLFF. DNA of the CDR3: TGTGCCAGCAGCTTAAACAGGGGCGCAACTAATGAAAAACTGTTTTTT.

In its sample, this clone was seen once. The rearrangement joins TRBV6-6 to TRBJ2-2, with 8 bases that match TRBD1. Germline V gene lookup returns CDR1 MNHNY and CDR2 SVGAGI (reference sequence). With V trimmed by 2 bases and J by 5 bases, 4 bases remained unmatched. The CDR3 has 15 amino acids. The CDR3 loop is CASSYKGQGTGELFF. CDR3 nucleotide sequence: TGTGCCAGCAGTTACAAAGGACAGGGAACCGGGGAGCTGTTTTTT.

This clone was recorded once. This rearrangement joins TRBV27 to TRBJ2-1; 7 bases agree with TRBD2. Germline V CDR1 and CDR2: MNHEY, SMNVEV (reference sequence). V trimming: 6 bases; J trimming: 5 bases; junction bases outside the gene matches: 10. This CDR3 has 15 amino acids. Here the CDR3 reads CASSLSGAMHNEQFF. In DNA form, the CDR3 reads TGTGCCAGCAGCTTAAGCGGGGCTATGCACAATGAGCAGTTCTTC.

This clone occurred once. The V and J genes are TRBV5-1 and TRBJ2-5; D is uncertain. From germline, CDR1 is SGHRS and CDR2 YFSETQ. V lost 7 bases, J lost 1 base, and 14 bases lay in between. This CDR3 comprises 14 residues. The CDR3 loop reads CASYDSRPQETQYF. DNA for the CDR3: TGCGCCAGCTATGATAGCCGGCCCCAAGAGACCCAGTACTTC.

V usage is TRBV5-4 and J usage is TRBJ1-3; the match to TRBD1 covers 8 bases. CDR1 and CDR2 (germline): SGHNT, YYREEE (reference sequence). This CDR3 contains 15 residues. V was clipped by 4 bases and J by 2 bases; unmatched bases: 5. This CDR3 is CASSRTRGPGNTIYF. The CDR3 coding sequence is TGTGCCAGCAGCAGAACCAGGGGGCCTGGAAACACCATATATTTT.

The rearrangement joins TRBV9 to TRBJ2-3; 7 bases agree with TRBD1. The CDR3 covers 15 residues. The germline V gene has CDR1 SGDLS and CDR2 YYNGEE. Losses at the gene ends were 6 bases for V and 1 base for J; bases not matched to a gene: 8. The CDR3 region is CASTTTGKGTDTQYF. CDR3 bases: TGTGCCAGCACCACGACAGGGAAAGGCACAGATACGCAGTATTTT.

This chain connects TRBV27 to TRBJ1-2; 7 nucleotides align to TRBD1. This CDR3 is 17 amino acids long. V lost 7 bases and J lost 4; bases outside the gene matches: 18. Germline V gives CDR1 MNHEY, CDR2 SMNVEV (reference sequence). In nucleotides, the CDR3 is TGTGCCAGCAAATCCGGGAGTGACAGGGTCGGGCGCTATGGCTACACCTTC. Its translation is CASKSGSDRVGRYGYTF.